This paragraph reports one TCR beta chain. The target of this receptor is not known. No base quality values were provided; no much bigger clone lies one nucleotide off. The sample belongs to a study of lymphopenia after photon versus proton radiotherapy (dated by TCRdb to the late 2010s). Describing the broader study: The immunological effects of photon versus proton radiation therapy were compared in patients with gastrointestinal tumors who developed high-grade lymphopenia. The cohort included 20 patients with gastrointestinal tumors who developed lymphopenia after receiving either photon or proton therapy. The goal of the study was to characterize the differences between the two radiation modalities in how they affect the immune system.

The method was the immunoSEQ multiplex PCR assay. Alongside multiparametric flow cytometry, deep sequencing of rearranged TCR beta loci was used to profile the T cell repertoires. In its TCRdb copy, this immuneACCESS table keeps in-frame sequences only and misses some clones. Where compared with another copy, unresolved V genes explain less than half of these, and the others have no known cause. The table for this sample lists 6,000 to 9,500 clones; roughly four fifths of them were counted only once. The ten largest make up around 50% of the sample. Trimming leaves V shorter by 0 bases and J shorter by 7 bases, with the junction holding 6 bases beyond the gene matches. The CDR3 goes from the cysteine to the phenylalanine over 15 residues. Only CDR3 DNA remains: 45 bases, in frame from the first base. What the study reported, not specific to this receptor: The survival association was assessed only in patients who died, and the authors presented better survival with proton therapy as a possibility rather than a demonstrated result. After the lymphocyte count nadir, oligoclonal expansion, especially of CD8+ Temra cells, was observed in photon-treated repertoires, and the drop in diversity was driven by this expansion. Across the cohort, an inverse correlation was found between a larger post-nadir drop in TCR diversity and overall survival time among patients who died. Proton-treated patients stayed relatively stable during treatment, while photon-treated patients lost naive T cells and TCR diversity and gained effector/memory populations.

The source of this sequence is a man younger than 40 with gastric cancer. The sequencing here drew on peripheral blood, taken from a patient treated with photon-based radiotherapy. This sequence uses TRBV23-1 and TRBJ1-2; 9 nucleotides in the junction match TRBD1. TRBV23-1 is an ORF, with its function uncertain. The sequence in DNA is TGCGCCAGCAGTCAATCGGGGGACAGGGAGATTGGCTACACCTTC. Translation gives CASSQSGDREIGYTF.